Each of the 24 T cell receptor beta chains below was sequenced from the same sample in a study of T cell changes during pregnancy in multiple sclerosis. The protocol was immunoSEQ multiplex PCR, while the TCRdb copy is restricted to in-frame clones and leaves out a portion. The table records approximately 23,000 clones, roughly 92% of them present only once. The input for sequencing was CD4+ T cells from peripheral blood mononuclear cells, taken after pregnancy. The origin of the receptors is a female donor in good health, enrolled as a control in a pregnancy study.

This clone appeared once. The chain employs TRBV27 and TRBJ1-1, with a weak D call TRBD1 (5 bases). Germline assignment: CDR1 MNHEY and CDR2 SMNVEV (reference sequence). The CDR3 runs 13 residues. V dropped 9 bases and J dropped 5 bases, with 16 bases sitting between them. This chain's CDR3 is CASTYAGGTEAFF. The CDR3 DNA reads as TGTGCCAGTACCTACGCGGGGGGGACTGAAGCTTTCTTT.

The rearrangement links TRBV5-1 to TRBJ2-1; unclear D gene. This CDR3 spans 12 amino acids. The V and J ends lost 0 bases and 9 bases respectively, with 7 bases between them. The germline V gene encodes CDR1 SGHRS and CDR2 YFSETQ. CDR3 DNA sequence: TGCGCCAGCAGCTTGGCCCACAGTGAGCAGTTCTTC. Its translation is CASSLAHSEQFF.

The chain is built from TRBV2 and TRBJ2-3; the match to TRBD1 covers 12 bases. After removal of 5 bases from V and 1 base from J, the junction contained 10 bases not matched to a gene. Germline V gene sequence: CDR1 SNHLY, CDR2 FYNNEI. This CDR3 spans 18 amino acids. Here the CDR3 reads CASSTGTGGGGGTDTQYF. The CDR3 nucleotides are TGTGCCAGCAGTACCGGGACAGGGGGCGGGGGGGGCACAGATACGCAGTATTTT.

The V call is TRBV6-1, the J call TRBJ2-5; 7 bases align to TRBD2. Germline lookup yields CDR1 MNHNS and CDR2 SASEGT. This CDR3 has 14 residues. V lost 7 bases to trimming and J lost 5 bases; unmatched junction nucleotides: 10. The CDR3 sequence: CASNPGGGLETQYF. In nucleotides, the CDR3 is TGTGCCAGCAACCCCGGGGGAGGGCTGGAGACCCAGTACTTC.

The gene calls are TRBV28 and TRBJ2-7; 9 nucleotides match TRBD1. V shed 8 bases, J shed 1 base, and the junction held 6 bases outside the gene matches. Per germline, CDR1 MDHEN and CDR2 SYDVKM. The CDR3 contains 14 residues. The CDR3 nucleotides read TGTGCCAGCCGCCGGGACAGGGCATCCTACGAGCAGTACTTC. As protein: CASRRDRASYEQYF.

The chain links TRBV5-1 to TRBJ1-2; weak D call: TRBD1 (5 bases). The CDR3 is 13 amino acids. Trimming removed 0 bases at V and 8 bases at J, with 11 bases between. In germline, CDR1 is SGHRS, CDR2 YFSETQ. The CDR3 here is CASSLEDGQGYTF. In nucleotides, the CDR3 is TGCGCCAGCAGCTTGGAGGATGGACAAGGCTACACCTTC.

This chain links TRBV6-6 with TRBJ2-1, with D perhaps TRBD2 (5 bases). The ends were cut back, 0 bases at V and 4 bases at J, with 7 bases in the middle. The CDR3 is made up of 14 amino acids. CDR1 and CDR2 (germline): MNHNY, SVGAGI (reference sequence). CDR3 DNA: TGTGCCAGCAGTTACTCGAGGGTTTACAATGAGCAGTTCTTC. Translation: CASSYSRVYNEQFF.

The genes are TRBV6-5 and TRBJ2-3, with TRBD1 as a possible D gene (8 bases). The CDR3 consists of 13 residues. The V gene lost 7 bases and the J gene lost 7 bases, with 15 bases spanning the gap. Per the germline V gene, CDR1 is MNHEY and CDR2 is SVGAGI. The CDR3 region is CASKIQGGNTQYF. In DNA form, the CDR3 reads TGTGCCAGCAAGATACAGGGGGGGAATACGCAGTATTTT.

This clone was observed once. Here the CDR3 reads CASSGWTGSSYEQYF. The CDR3 DNA reads as TGTGCCAGCAGTGGCTGGACAGGGAGCTCCTACGAGCAGTACTTC. The V gene is TRBV28, the J gene TRBJ2-7, with 8 nucleotides matching TRBD1. V lost 5 bases and J lost 0; bases outside the gene matches: 6. This CDR3 has 15 amino acids. CDR1 and CDR2 (germline): MDHEN, SYDVKM.

CDR3 sequence: CAISESFFSAGTEAFF. CDR3 nucleotides: TGTGCCATCAGTGAGTCGTTTTTCTCCGCGGGAACTGAAGCTTTCTTT. The V call is TRBV10-3, the J call TRBJ1-1; no clear D. The CDR3 runs 16 residues. Between the trimmed V and J ends, which lost 0 bases and 5 bases, there was a span of 16 bases. CDR1 and CDR2 from the germline V gene are ENHRY and SYGVKD.

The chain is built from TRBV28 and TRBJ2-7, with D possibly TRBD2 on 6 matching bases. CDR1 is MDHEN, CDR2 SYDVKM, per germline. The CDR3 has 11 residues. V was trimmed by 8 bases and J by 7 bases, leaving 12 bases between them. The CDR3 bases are TGTGCCAGCCGGGACTCCGGGGAGCAGTACTTC. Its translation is CASRDSGEQYF. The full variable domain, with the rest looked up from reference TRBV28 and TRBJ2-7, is DVKVTQSSRYLVKRTGEKVFLECVQDMDHENMFWYRQDPGLGLRLIYFSYDVKMKEKGDIPEGYSVSREKKERFSLILESASTNQTSMYLCASRDSGEQYFGPGTRLTVT.

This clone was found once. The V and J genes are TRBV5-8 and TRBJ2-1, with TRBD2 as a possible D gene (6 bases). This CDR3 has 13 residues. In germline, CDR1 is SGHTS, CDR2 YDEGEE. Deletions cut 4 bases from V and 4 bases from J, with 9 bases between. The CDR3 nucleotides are TGTGCCAGCAGCCCCGGGACTTACAATGAGCAGTTCTTC. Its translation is CASSPGTYNEQFF.

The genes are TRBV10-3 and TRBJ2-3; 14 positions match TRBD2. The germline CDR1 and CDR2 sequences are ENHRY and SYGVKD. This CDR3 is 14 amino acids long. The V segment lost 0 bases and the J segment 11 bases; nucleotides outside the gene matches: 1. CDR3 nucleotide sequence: TGTGCCATCAGTGAGTCGGGACTAGCGGGGGAGCAGTATTTT. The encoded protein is CAISESGLAGEQYF.

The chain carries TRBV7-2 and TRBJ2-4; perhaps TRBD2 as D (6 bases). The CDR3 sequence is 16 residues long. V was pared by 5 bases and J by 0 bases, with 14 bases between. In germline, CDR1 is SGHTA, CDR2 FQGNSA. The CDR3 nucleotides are TGTGCCAGCAGCCGGGGCCCCGGGGGAGCCAAAAACATTCAGTACTTC. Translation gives CASSRGPGGAKNIQYF.

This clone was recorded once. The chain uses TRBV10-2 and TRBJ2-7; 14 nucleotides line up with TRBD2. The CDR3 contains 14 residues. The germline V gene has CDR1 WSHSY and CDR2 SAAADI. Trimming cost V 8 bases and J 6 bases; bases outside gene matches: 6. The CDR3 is CASEDGTSGGEQYF. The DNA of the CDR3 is TGCGCCAGCGAGGACGGGACTAGCGGGGGCGAGCAGTACTTC.

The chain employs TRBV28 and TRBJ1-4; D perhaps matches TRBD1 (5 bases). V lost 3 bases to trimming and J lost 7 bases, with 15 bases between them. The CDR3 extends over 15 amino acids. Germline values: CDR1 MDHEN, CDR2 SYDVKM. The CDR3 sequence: CASSFRQGLGEKLFF. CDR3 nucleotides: TGTGCCAGCAGTTTTAGGCAGGGTTTGGGTGAAAAACTGTTTTTT.

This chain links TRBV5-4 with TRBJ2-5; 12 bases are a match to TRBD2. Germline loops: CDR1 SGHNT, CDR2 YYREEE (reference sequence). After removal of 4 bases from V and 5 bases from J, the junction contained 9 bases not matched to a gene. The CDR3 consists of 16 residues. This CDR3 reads CASSTGTSGPGETQYF. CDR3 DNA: TGTGCCAGCAGCACCGGGACTAGCGGGCCGGGGGAGACCCAGTACTTC. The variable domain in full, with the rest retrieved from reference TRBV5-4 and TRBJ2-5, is ETGVTQSPTHLIKTRGQQVTLRCSSQSGHNTVSWYQQALGQGPQFIFQYYREEENGRGNFPPRFSGLQFPNYSSELNVNALELDDSALYLCASSTGTSGPGETQYFGPGTRLLVL.

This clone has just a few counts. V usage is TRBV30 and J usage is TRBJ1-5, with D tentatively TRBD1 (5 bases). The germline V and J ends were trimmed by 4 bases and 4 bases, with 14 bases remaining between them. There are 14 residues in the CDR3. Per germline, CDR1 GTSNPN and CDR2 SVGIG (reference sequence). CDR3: CAWNLGVANQPQHF. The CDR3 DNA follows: TGTGCCTGGAATCTAGGGGTGGCGAATCAGCCCCAGCATTTT.

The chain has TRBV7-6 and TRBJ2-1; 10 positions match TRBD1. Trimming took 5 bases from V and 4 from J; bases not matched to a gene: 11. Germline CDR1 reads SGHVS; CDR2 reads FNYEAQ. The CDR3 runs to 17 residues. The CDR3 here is CASSHTRPGQGYNEQFF. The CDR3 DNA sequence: TGTGCCAGCAGCCACACCCGACCGGGACAGGGGTACAATGAGCAGTTCTTC.

The CDR3 reads CASSLEQGGGNQPQHF. The CDR3 bases are TGTGCCAGCAGCTTGGAACAGGGGGGAGGCAATCAGCCCCAGCATTTT. This chain joins TRBV7-2 and TRBJ1-5; 8 bases are a match to TRBD1. This CDR3 is 16 amino acids long. V lost 3 bases, J lost 2 bases, and 6 bases stayed unmatched. Germline V gene lookup returns CDR1 SGHTA and CDR2 FQGNSA.

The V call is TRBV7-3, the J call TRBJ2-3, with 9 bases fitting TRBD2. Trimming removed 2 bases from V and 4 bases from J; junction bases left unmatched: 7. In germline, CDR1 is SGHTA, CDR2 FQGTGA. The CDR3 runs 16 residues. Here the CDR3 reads CASSLLGSGSPDTQYF. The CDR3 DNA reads TGTGCCAGCAGCTTATTGGGTAGCGGGAGCCCAGATACGCAGTATTTT.

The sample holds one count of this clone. CDR3 amino acids: CASSVGLAGGGELFF. The CDR3 DNA reads TGTGCCAGCAGCGTGGGACTAGCGGGAGGAGGGGAGCTGTTTTTT. The V call is TRBV9, the J call TRBJ2-2; 15 bases fit TRBD2. V shed 2 bases and J 8 bases; nucleotides not matched to a gene: 1. The germline gives CDR1 SGDLS, CDR2 YYNGEE. The CDR3 has 15 amino acids.

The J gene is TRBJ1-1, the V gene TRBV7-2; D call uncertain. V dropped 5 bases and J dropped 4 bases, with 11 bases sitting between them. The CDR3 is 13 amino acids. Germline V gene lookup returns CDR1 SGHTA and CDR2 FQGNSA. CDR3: CASSLLRGTEAFF. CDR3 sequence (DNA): TGTGCCAGCAGCCTCCTACGGGGCACTGAAGCTTTCTTT.

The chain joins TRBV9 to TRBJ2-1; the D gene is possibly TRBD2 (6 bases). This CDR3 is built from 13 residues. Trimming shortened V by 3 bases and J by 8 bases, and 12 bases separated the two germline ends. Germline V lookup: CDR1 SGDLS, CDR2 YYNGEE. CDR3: CASSARGEDEQFF. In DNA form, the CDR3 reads TGTGCCAGCAGCGCCCGAGGGGAGGATGAGCAGTTCTTC.